Listed here are 30 T cell receptor beta chains from one sample, sequenced in a study of spatial heterogeneity in lung cancer. Specified time point: sample taken at primary tumor resection. TCRdb redid the calling of the 5' RACE reads with MiXCR, one entry per CDR3 protein. The sample records approximately 25,000 distinct CDR3 sequences, about 3.5% being singletons. Specimen: PBMCs, collected at surgery. These receptors were collected from a female donor with early-stage non-small cell lung cancer.

This clonotype has at least ten counts. The chain couples TRBV23-1 to TRBJ2-6; D is undetermined. TRBV23-1 carries the ORF label, with uncertain function. V lost 0 bases and J lost 0, with 6 bases in between. The CDR3 has 16 residues. CDR3 in amino acids: CASSQSWGSGANVLTF. CDR3 nucleotides: TGCGCCAGCAGTCAATCATGGGGCTCTGGGGCCAACGTCCTGACTTTC.

This clonotype occurred many times. The V and J genes are TRBV28 and TRBJ1-5, with D uncertain. This CDR3 comprises 14 residues. V was cut by 2 bases and J by 2 bases, with 7 bases left in between. CDR1 and CDR2 from the germline V gene are MDHEN and SYDVKM. CDR3 sequence: CASSLASGNQPQHF. The CDR3 DNA follows: TGTGCCAGCAGTTTAGCTTCAGGCAATCAGCCCCAGCATTTT.

This clonotype was seen repeatedly, ten times or more. V is TRBV20-1 and J is TRBJ2-1, with 13 bases aligning to TRBD2. The junction had 14 bases not matched to a gene; V was cut back by 8 bases and J by 4 bases. The CDR3 is 17 residues long. CDR1 DFQATT and CDR2 SNEGSKA come from the germline V gene (reference sequence). This CDR3 reads CSQVGTSGILGYNEQFF. The CDR3 nucleotides are TGCAGTCAGGTGGGGACTAGCGGGATCTTAGGGTACAATGAGCAGTTCTTC.

This clonotype was detected only a few times. The J gene is TRBJ2-7, the V gene TRBV7-2, with 7 bases identical to TRBD1. CDR1 and CDR2 (germline): SGHTA, FQGNSA. The CDR3 length is 13 residues. V lost 5 bases to trimming and J lost 7 bases; unmatched junction nucleotides: 8. CDR3 nucleotides: TGTGCCAGCAGCACACAGGGGCGGAGGGAGCAGTACTTC. It translates to CASSTQGRREQYF.

In its sample, this clonotype was seen many times. The chain recombines TRBV7-9 with TRBJ2-5; tentative D call: TRBD1 (5 bases). This CDR3 region has 13 residues. CDR1 is SEHNR and CDR2 is FQNEAQ in the germline V gene (reference sequence). V shed 11 bases and J shed 0 bases, with 13 bases lying between them. CDR3 residues: CAGQPENQETQYF. As DNA, the CDR3 is TGTGCCGGACAACCAGAGAACCAAGAGACCCAGTACTTC.

This clonotype was detected ten times or more. The chain links TRBV25-1 to TRBJ1-2; D possibly corresponds to TRBD1 (5 bases). Per germline, CDR1 MGHDK and CDR2 SYGVNS. CDR3 length equals 15 residues. V was pared by 4 bases and J by 1 base, with 13 bases between. CDR3 sequence reads: CASSGFQGFNYGYTF. CDR3 bases: TGTGCCAGCAGTGGGTTCCAGGGATTTAACTATGGCTACACCTTC.

This clonotype was counted ten times or more. CDR3 DNA: TGCGCCAGCAGCTTGGGTCTAGCGGATACCTACGAGCAGTACTTC. Encoded protein: CASSLGLADTYEQYF. The genes are TRBV5-1 and TRBJ2-7, with TRBD2 matching over 7 bases. CDR3 length: 15 amino acids. J gave up 2 bases and V 0 bases, and 5 bases lay outside the gene matches. CDR1 is SGHRS and CDR2 is YFSETQ in the germline V gene.

In its sample, this clonotype was seen many times. The chain carries TRBV7-9 and TRBJ2-7; TRBD1 might be the D (6 bases). This CDR3 region has 16 residues. Trimming cost V 4 bases and J 2 bases, with 18 bases left between them. Germline V CDR1 and CDR2: SEHNR, FQNEAQ (reference sequence). The CDR3 DNA reads TGTGCCAGCAGCTCACCCGAGGGTGGGGGCACCTACGAGCAGTACTTC. It yields the protein CASSSPEGGGTYEQYF.

This clonotype occurred many times. V gene TRBV29-1 combines with J gene TRBJ2-7, with 7 bases matching TRBD1. The CDR3 extends over 13 amino acids. V was pared by 5 bases and J by 0 bases, with 4 bases of the junction left unmatched. Germline V lookup: CDR1 SQVTM, CDR2 ANQGSEA. The DNA of the CDR3 is TGCAGCGTTTGGGACAGCAGCTCCTACGAGCAGTACTTC. It codes for CSVWDSSSYEQYF.

This clonotype was seen at least ten times. V is TRBV28 and J is TRBJ1-1, with unresolved D. Germline V gene sequence: CDR1 MDHEN, CDR2 SYDVKM. The length of the CDR3 is 16 residues. V was clipped by 2 bases and J by 4 bases, with 17 bases between them. The CDR3 DNA follows: TGTGCCAGCAGTTTACCTCGGGAGGGTAAGAGCACTGAAGCTTTCTTT. Amino acids: CASSLPREGKSTEAFF.

This clonotype was recorded at least ten times. The chain employs TRBV7-2 and TRBJ2-1; D is undetermined. Per germline, CDR1 SGHTA and CDR2 FQGNSA. Trimming removed 4 bases from V and 4 bases from J, with 5 bases in between. The CDR3 consists of 12 residues. This chain's CDR3 is CASSSWYNEQFF. The CDR3 DNA reads TGTGCCAGCAGCTCGTGGTACAATGAGCAGTTCTTC.

This clonotype was found a few times. This chain uses TRBV19 with TRBJ1-5; D is unclear. V was clipped by 2 bases and J by 2 bases, with 4 bases between them. This CDR3 has 13 residues. The germline gives CDR1 LNHDA, CDR2 SQIVND (reference sequence). The CDR3 nucleotides read TGTGCCAGTAGTATATCGGGCAATCAGCCCCAGCATTTT. Translating gives CASSISGNQPQHF.

There are many counts of this clonotype. The chain has TRBV12-3 or TRBV12-4 and TRBJ2-3; maybe TRBD2 (5 bases). The CDR3 sequence is 16 residues long. Between the trimmed V and J ends, which lost 6 bases and 2 bases, there was a span of 18 bases. The CDR3, as DNA: TGTGCCAGCAGCCACCTAAAACTAGGATACACAGATACGCAGTATTTT. Its protein product is CASSHLKLGYTDTQYF.

This clonotype was counted at least ten times. The V call is TRBV28, the J call TRBJ1-5; D unresolved. Germline V CDR1 and CDR2: MDHEN, SYDVKM. Trimming stripped 5 bases from V and 9 bases from J, with 17 bases between. The CDR3 runs 14 residues. The CDR3 bases are TGTGCCAGCAGTCCGGACGAAGTGGCTTCGCCCCAGCATTTT. Protein product: CASSPDEVASPQHF.

This clonotype was seen many times. In DNA form, the CDR3 reads TGTGCCAGCAGCCCCGCCACGGGCCGGGAGACCCAGTACTTC. It is translated as CASSPATGRETQYF. The J gene is TRBJ2-5, the V gene TRBV11-2; D remains ambiguous. This CDR3 is built from 14 residues. The V and J ends lost 5 bases and 5 bases respectively, with 15 bases between them. CDR1 SGHAT and CDR2 FQNNGV come from the germline V gene.

This clonotype was seen ten or more times. The V gene is TRBV9, the J gene TRBJ2-3; 10 bases match TRBD2. This CDR3 comprises 15 residues. J gave up 5 bases and V 4 bases, and 7 bases lay outside the gene matches. Looked up from germline, CDR1 is SGDLS and CDR2 is YYNGEE. The DNA of the CDR3 is TGTGCCAGCAGCACCCTAGCGGGAGTCGGAGATACGCAGTATTTT. Its translation: CASSTLAGVGDTQYF.

This clonotype was picked up many times. The chain has TRBV5-1 and TRBJ1-1; 7 nucleotides line up with TRBD1. The CDR3 has 14 residues. Germline assignment: CDR1 SGHRS and CDR2 YFSETQ. Germline trimming cut 2 bases from V and 3 bases from J; bases unmatched to any gene: 4. CDR3 sequence (DNA): TGCGCCAGCAGCTTTGAGGGGGCTTACACTGAAGCTTTCTTT. It codes for CASSFEGAYTEAFF.

Only a few counts were recorded for this clonotype. This chain connects TRBV27 to TRBJ1-1; 8 nucleotides match TRBD1. Germline V gene lookup returns CDR1 MNHEY and CDR2 SMNVEV (reference sequence). This CDR3 is 13 amino acids long. V dropped 5 bases and J dropped 5; count of bases not matched to a gene: 4. CDR3 protein: CASSQGARTEAFF. The CDR3 DNA reads TGTGCCAGCAGTCAGGGGGCGCGGACTGAAGCTTTCTTT.

This clonotype has a count of ten or more. The V and J genes are TRBV29-1 and TRBJ2-1; 8 bases line up with TRBD1. The ends lost 0 bases at V and 5 bases at J; junction bases unmatched: 9. Germline V lookup: CDR1 SQVTM, CDR2 ANQGSEA. This CDR3 contains 16 residues. CDR3 DNA: TGCAGCGTTGAAGAAGGCGTGCGGACAGGGAACAATGAGCAGTTCTTC. Translation: CSVEEGVRTGNNEQFF.

The sample holds many counts of this clonotype. The DNA for the CDR3 is TGTGCCTTACGGACAGGCAATGAGCAGTTCTTC. As protein: CALRTGNEQFF. V is TRBV30 and J is TRBJ2-1, with 7 bases matching TRBD1. The length of the CDR3 is 11 residues. J was trimmed by 6 bases and V by 7 bases; bases with no gene match: 3. Germline V lookup: CDR1 GTSNPN, CDR2 SVGIG (reference sequence).

This clonotype was recorded at least ten times. This rearrangement joins TRBV28 to TRBJ2-1, with TRBD2 identical over 13 bases. CDR1 MDHEN and CDR2 SYDVKM come from the germline V gene. There are 17 residues in the CDR3. V lost 1 base to trimming and J lost 9 bases; unmatched junction nucleotides: 9. CDR3 sequence (DNA): TGTGCCAGCAGTTTATCTCGAGGACTAGCGGGAGTTGGTGAGCAGTTCTTC. It specifies CASSLSRGLAGVGEQFF.

In its sample, this clonotype was seen many times. The rearrangement links TRBV28 to TRBJ2-1; 13 bases align to TRBD2. Germline V gene sequence: CDR1 MDHEN, CDR2 SYDVKM. V shed 6 bases, J shed 9 bases, and the junction held 8 bases outside the gene matches. This CDR3 comprises 15 residues. The CDR3 is CASRTTSGRAFEQFF. The DNA for the CDR3 is TGTGCCAGCAGAACAACTAGCGGGAGGGCCTTTGAGCAGTTCTTC.

This clonotype was picked up many times. The rearrangement uses TRBV7-9 and TRBJ1-1, with D unclear. The germline gives CDR1 SEHNR, CDR2 FQNEAQ (reference sequence). The germline V and J ends were trimmed by 2 bases and 3 bases, with 10 bases remaining between them. There are 14 residues in the CDR3. As DNA, the CDR3 is TGTGCCAGCAGCTTATATCAGGCAGACACTGAAGCTTTCTTT. Translated: CASSLYQADTEAFF. The variable domain in full, completed from reference TRBV7-9 and TRBJ1-1, reads DTGVSQNPRHKITKRGQNVTFRCDPISEHNRLYWYRQTLGQGPEFLTYFQNEAQLEKSRLLSDRFSAERPKGSFSTLEIQRTEQGDSAMYLCASSLYQADTEAFFGQGTRLTVV.

This clonotype was counted many times. The V gene is TRBV5-1, the J gene TRBJ2-1; D unclear. Trimming left V 9 bases short and J 6 bases short, with 16 bases between. CDR3 length: 13 amino acids. Per germline, CDR1 SGHRS and CDR2 YFSETQ. The CDR3 DNA reads TGCGCCACCTCCCAGTTACTGCGCAATGAGCAGTTCTTC. Protein sequence: CATSQLLRNEQFF.

This clonotype rates as medium-sized. The J gene is TRBJ1-6, the V gene TRBV28; D unresolved. Germline V gives CDR1 MDHEN, CDR2 SYDVKM. This CDR3 comprises 16 residues. V was shortened by 6 bases and J by 4 bases, with 16 bases between the two germline ends. The CDR3 sequence: CASSPPETQYNSPLHF. The DNA of the CDR3 is TGTGCCAGCAGCCCCCCGGAGACACAATATAATTCACCCCTCCACTTT. Combining the CDR3 with reference TRBV28 and TRBJ1-6 gives the whole variable domain DVKVTQSSRYLVKRTGEKVFLECVQDMDHENMFWYRQDPGLGLRLIYFSYDVKMKEKGDIPEGYSVSREKKERFSLILESASTNQTSMYLCASSPPETQYNSPLHFGNGTRLTVT.

In its sample, this clonotype was seen many times. The chain joins TRBV5-8 to TRBJ2-7; perhaps TRBD1 as D (5 bases). Germline-derived CDR1 and CDR2 are SGHTS and YDEGEE. Trimming cost V 0 bases and J 6 bases, with 10 bases left between them. The CDR3 length is 13 residues. The CDR3 DNA is TGTGCCAGCAGCTTGGGACAGACGGTCGAGCAGTACTTC. This translates into CASSLGQTVEQYF.

This clonotype was recorded at least ten times. The CDR3 sequence: CASSPRWRRETGDNEQFF. CDR3 sequence (DNA): TGTGCCAGCAGCCCCCGTTGGCGTCGGGAGACGGGGGACAATGAGCAGTTCTTC. The chain joins TRBV6-2 or TRBV6-3 to TRBJ2-1; the D gene is possibly TRBD2 (6 bases). This CDR3 has 18 amino acids. Germline V gene sequence: CDR1 MNHEY, CDR2 SVGEGT. V was pared by 6 bases and J by 5 bases, with 26 bases between.

Ten or more counts support this clonotype. The V gene is TRBV15, the J gene TRBJ2-3; D is unclear. CDR1 is LNHNV and CDR2 is YYDKDF in the germline V gene (reference sequence). With 3 bases removed from V and 8 bases from J, the gap between germline ends came to 24 bases. CDR3 length: 17 residues. The CDR3 nucleotides are TGTGCCACCAGCAGCCATGGCCAAAATCTAGTCTGGGGTACGCAGTATTTT. Amino acid sequence: CATSSHGQNLVWGTQYF.

This clonotype was counted ten times or more. This chain uses TRBV2 with TRBJ2-7; the match to TRBD1 covers 8 bases. This CDR3 region has 14 residues. The V gene's germline CDR1 is SNHLY and CDR2 FYNNEI. V trimming: 6 bases; J trimming: 1 base; junction bases outside the gene matches: 5. The CDR3 DNA follows: TGTGCCAGCAGAATGACAGGGGTTTCCTACGAGCAGTACTTC. Amino acids: CASRMTGVSYEQYF. The full variable domain, with the rest looked up from reference TRBV2 and TRBJ2-7, is EPEVTQTPSHQVTQMGQEVILRCVPISNHLYFYWYRQILGQKVEFLVSFYNNEISEKSEIFDDQFSVERPDGSNFTLKIRSTKLEDSAMYFCASRMTGVSYEQYFGPGTRLTVT.

This clonotype was seen ten or more times. This chain connects TRBV3-1 to TRBJ2-7; D perhaps matches TRBD1 (6 bases). Trimming took 2 bases from V and 0 from J, leaving 11 bases between them. The CDR3 totals 15 residues. Per the germline V gene, CDR1 is LGHDT and CDR2 is YNNKEL (reference sequence). The CDR3 DNA is TGTGCCAGCAGCCAATTAGGACAGAACTCCTACGAGCAGTACTTC. Translated: CASSQLGQNSYEQYF.